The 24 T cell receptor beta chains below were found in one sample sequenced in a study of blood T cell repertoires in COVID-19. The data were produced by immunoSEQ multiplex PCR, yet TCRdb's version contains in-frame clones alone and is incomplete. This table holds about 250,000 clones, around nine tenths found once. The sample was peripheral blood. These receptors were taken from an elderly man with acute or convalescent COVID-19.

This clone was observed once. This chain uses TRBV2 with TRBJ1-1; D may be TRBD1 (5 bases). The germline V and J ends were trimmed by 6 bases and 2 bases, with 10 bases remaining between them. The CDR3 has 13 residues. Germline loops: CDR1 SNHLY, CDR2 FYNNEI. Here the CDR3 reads CASSTTGNTEAFF. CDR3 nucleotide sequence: TGTGCCAGCAGCACAACAGGTAACACTGAAGCTTTCTTT.

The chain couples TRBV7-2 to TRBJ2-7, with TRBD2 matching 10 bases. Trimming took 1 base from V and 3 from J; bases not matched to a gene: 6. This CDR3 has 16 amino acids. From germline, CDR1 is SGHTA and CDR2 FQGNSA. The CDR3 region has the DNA TGTGCCAGCAGCTTAGGGGCTAGCGGGGGATTCTACGAGCAGTACTTC. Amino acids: CASSLGASGGFYEQYF.

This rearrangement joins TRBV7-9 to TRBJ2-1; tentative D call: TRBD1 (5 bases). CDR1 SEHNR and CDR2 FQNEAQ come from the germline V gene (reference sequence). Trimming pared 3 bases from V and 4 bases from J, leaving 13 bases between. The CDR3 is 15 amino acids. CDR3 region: CASSFPADRYNEQFF. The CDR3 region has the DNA TGTGCCAGCAGCTTCCCGGCAGACAGATACAATGAGCAGTTCTTC.

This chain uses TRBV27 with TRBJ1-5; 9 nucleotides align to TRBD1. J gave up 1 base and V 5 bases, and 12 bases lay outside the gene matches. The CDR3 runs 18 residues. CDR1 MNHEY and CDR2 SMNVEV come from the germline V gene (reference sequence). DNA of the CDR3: TGTGCCAGCAGTGCCTCGACAGGGGGGGCTGGAAGCAATCAGCCCCAGCATTTT. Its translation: CASSASTGGAGSNQPQHF.

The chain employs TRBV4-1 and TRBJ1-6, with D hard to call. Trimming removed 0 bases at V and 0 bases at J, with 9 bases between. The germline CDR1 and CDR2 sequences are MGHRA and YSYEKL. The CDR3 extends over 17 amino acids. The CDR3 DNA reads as TGCGCCAGCAGCCAAGACTCCCAGAACTCCTATAATTCACCCCTCCACTTT. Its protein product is CASSQDSQNSYNSPLHF.

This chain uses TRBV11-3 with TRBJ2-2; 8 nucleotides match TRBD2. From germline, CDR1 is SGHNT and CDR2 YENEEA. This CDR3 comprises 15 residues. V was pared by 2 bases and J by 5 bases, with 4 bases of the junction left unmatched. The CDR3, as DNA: TGTGCCAGCAGCTTAAGTAGCGGGGCTACCGGGGAGCTGTTTTTT. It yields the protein CASSLSSGATGELFF.

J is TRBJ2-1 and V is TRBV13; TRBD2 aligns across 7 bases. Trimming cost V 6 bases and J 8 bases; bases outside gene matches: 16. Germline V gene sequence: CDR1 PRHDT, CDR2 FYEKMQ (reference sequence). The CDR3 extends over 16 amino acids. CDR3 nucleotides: TGTGCCAGCAGACGCGGGGGAGCGGGTCGTAGGGATGAGCAGTTCTTC. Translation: CASRRGGAGRRDEQFF.

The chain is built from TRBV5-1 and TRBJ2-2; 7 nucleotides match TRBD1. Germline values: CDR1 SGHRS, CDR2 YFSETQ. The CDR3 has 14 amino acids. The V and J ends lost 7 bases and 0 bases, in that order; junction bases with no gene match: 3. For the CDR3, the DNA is TGCGCCAGCGGGACAGACCCGAACACCGGGGAGCTGTTTTTT. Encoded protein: CASGTDPNTGELFF.

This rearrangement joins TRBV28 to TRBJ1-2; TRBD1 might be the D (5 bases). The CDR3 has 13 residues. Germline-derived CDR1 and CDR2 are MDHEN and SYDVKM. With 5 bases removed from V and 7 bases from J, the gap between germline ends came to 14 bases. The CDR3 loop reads CASSHPTRGGYTF. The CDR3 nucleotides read TGTGCCAGCAGTCATCCCACAAGGGGTGGCTACACCTTC.

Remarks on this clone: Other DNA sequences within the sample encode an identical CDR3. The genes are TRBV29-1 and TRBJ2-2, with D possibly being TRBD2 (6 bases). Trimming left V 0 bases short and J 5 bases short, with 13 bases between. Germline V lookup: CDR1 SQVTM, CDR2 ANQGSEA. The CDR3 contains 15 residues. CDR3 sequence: CSVEDRGRGTGELFF. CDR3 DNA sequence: TGCAGCGTTGAAGATCGGGGGAGAGGAACCGGGGAGCTGTTTTTT.

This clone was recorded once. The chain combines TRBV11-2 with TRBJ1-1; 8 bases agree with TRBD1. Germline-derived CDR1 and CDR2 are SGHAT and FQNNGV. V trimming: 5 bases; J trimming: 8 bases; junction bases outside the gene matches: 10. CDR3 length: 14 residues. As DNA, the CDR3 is TGTGCCAGCAGCCCCTTTACAGGGGGGGTGGAAGCTTTCTTT. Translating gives CASSPFTGGVEAFF.

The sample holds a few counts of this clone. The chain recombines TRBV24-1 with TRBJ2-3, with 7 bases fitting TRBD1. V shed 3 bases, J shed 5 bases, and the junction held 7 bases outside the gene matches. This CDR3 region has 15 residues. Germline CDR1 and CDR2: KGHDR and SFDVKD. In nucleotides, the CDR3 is TGTGCCACCAGTGATCGATGGACAGGAATAGATACGCAGTATTTT. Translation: CATSDRWTGIDTQYF.

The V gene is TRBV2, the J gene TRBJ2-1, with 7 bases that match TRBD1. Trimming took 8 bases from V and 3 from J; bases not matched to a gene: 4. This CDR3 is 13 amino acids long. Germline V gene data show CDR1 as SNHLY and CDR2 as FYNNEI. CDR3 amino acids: CASDHRGYNEQFF. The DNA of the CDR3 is TGTGCCAGCGATCACAGGGGCTACAATGAGCAGTTCTTC.

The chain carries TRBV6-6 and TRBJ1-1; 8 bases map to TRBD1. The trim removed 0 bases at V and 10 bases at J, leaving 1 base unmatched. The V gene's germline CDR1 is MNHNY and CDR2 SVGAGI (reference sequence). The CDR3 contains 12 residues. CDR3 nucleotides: TGTGCCAGCAGTTACTCGACAGGGGCAGCTTTCTTT. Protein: CASSYSTGAAFF.

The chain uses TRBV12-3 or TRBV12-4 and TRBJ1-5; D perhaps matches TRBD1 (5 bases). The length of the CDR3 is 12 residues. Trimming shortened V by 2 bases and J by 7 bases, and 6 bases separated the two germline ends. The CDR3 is CASSLWGQPQHF. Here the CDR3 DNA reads TGTGCCAGCAGTTTATGGGGCCAGCCCCAGCATTTT.

CDR3 in DNA: TGTGCCAGCAGCTTAGTACAGGGGAAGGCTTTCTTT. Its translation is CASSLVQGKAFF. The J gene is TRBJ1-1, the V gene TRBV7-2, with 7 bases aligning to TRBD1. Germline CDR1 is SGHTA and CDR2 is FQGNSA. With 1 base clipped from V and 11 bases from J, the junction kept 4 bases outside the gene matches. CDR3 size: 12 residues.

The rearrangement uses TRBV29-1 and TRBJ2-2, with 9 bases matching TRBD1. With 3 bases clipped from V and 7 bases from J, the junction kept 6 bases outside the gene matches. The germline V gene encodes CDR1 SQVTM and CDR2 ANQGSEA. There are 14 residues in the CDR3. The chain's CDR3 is CSVEPGQGVGELFF. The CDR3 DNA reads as TGCAGCGTTGAGCCGGGACAGGGTGTCGGGGAGCTGTTTTTT.

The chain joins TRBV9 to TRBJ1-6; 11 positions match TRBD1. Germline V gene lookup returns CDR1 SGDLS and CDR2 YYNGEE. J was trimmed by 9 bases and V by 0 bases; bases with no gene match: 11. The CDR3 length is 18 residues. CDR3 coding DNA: TGTGCCAGCAGCGTAGTCGGAACGTTCGGGACAGGGGGTTCACCCCTCCACTTT. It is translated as CASSVVGTFGTGGSPLHF.

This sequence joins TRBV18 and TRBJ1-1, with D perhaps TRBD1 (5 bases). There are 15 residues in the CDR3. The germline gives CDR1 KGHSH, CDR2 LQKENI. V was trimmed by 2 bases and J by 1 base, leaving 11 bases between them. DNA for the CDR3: TGTGCCAGCTCACCAGGCGGGGCCGAGAACACTGAAGCTTTCTTT. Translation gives CASSPGGAENTEAFF.

The CDR3, as DNA: TGTGCCAGCAGCCAGACAGGGGGTAACACTGAAGCTTTCTTT. Translated, it gives CASSQTGGNTEAFF. The chain uses TRBV7-8 and TRBJ1-1; 9 bases align to TRBD1. The V gene end was trimmed by 5 bases and the J gene end by 2 bases; junction bases not matched to a gene: 3. The germline gives CDR1 SGHVS, CDR2 FQNEAQ. The CDR3 totals 14 residues.

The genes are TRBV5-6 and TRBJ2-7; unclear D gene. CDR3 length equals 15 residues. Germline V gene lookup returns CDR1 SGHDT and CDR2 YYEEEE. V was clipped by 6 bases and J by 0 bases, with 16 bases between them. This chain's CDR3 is CASNYKSAASYEQYF. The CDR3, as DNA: TGTGCCAGCAACTATAAGTCGGCCGCCTCCTACGAGCAGTACTTC.

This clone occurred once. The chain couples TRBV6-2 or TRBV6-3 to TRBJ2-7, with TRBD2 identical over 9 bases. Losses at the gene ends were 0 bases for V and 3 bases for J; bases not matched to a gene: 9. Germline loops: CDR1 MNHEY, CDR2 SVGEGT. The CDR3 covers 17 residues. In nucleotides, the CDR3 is TGTGCCAGCAGTTACTCGCCTAGCGGGATAGAAGGCTACGAGCAGTACTTC. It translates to CASSYSPSGIEGYEQYF.

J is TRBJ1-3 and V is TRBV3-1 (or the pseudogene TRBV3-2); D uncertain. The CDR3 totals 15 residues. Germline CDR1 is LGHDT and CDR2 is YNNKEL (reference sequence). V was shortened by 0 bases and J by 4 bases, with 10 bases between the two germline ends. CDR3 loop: CASSQDGGKGNTIYF. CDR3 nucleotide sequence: TGTGCCAGCAGCCAAGATGGAGGAAAAGGAAACACCATATATTTT.

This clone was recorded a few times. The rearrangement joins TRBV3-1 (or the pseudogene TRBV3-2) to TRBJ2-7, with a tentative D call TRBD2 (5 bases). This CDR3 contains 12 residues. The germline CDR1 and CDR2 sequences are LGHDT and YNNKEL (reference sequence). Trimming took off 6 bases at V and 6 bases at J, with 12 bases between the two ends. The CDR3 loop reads CASRRAESEQYF. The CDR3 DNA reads TGTGCCAGCAGGCGGGCTGAGTCCGAGCAGTACTTC.